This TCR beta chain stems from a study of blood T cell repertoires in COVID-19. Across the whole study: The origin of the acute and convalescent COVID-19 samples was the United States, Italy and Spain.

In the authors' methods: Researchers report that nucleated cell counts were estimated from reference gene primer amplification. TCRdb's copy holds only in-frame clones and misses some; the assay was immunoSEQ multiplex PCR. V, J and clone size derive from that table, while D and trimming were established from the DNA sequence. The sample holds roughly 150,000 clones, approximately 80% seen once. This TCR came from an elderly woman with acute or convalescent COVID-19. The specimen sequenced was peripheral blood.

CDR3 coding DNA: TGTGCCAGCAGTTCCAACAGGGGTGAGACCCAGTACTTC. This encodes CASSSNRGETQYF. V is TRBV27 and J is TRBJ2-5; TRBD1 matches at 7 bases. Trimming cost V 4 bases and J 5 bases; bases outside gene matches: 4. CDR3 size: 13 residues. Germline-derived CDR1 and CDR2 are MNHEY and SMNVEV (reference sequence).